This T cell receptor (beta chain) appears in the sequencing data of a study of beta chain features in type 1 diabetes. Study-wide points: These data did not resolve whether HLA type affects TCRB rearrangement. Fewer insertions but more deletions were seen at VDJ junctions in type 1 diabetes patients. Shortening that was moderate but significant affected the TCRB CDR3s of Type 1 diabetes patients in all four CD4+ subsets.

cDNA synthesis used the whole RNA isolate, giving expressed TCRB sequences. About 3.5 million reads, on average, came from each naive, central memory and regulatory T cell sample. Sequencing used immunoSEQ multiplex PCR; TCRdb keeps in-frame clones, though not all of them. Of around 250,000 clones in the sample, 27% were seen once. CDR3 length: 14 residues. Per germline, CDR1 MNHEY and CDR2 SMNVEV (reference sequence). With 6 bases clipped from V and 6 bases from J, the junction kept 8 bases outside the gene matches. With regard to this clone: Its antigen is still unknown.

The chain joins TRBV27 to TRBJ2-1; 7 bases map to TRBD1. Sequenced input: central memory CD4+ T cells from blood. The sequence derives from a man in his thirties or forties in good health. CDR3: CASSQTGSGNEQFF. The DNA of the CDR3 is TGTGCCAGCAGCCAGACAGGGTCTGGCAATGAGCAGTTCTTC.